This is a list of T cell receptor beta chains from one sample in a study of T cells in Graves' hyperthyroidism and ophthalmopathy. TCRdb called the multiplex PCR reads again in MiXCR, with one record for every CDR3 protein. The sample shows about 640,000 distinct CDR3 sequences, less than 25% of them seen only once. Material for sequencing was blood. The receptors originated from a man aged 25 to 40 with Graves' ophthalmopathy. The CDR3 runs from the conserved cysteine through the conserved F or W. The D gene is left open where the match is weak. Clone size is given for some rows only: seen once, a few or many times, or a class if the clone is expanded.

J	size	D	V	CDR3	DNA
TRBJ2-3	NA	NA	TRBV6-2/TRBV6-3	CASSDRGAGTDTQYF	TGTGCCAGCAGCGATCGGGGGGCTGGCACAGATACGCAGTATTTT
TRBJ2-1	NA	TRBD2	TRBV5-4	CASSSSGRYNEQFF	TGTGCCAGCAGCTCTAGCGGGAGGTACAATGAGCAGTTCTTC
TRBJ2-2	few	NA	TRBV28	CASSLAQEITGELFF	TGTGCCAGCAGTTTAGCCCAGGAAATAACCGGGGAGCTGTTTTTT
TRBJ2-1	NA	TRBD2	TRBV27	CASSSLGAGGFGLGYNEQFF	TGTGCCAGCAGTTCCTTGGGGGCGGGAGGGTTCGGGTTGGGCTACAATGAGCAGTTCTTC
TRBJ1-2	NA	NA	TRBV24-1	CAKLAVRDYGYTF	TGTGCCAAGCTAGCAGTGCGTGACTATGGCTACACCTTC
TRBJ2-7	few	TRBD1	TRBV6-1	CASSEDGAPRGLEEQYF	TGTGCCAGCAGTGAAGACGGTGCGCCGAGGGGGCTAGAAGAGCAGTACTTC
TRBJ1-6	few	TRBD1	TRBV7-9	CASSSGDSWNSPLHF	TGTGCCAGCAGCTCGGGGGACAGCTGGAATTCACCCCTCCACTTT
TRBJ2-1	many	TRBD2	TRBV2	CASSHPDSGYYNEQFF	TGTGCCAGCAGCCATCCCGATAGCGGGTACTACAATGAGCAGTTCTTC
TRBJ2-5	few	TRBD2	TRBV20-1	CRAERLAGGPETQYF	TGCAGGGCCGAGCGACTAGCGGGAGGGCCGGAGACCCAGTACTTC
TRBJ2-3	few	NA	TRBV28	CASSLEHSHTDTQYF	TGTGCCAGCAGCCTCGAGCACAGCCACACAGATACGCAGTATTTT
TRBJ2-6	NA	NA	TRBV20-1	CSARVGVLETGANVLTF	TGCAGTGCTAGAGTAGGGGTCCTTGAAACTGGGGCCAACGTCCTGACTTTC
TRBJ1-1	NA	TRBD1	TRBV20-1	CSDTGAGTGAEAFF	TGCAGTGACACTGGGGCGGGGACAGGGGCTGAAGCTTTCTTT
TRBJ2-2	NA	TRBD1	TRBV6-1	CATLGQGTYTGELFF	TGTGCCACCCTGGGACAGGGAACGTACACCGGGGAGCTGTTTTTT
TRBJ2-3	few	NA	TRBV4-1	CASSQGRSSAHRTDTQYF	TGCGCCAGCAGCCAAGGGAGGAGTAGCGCCCACCGCACAGATACGCAGTATTTT
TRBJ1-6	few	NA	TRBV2	CASSESSPLHF	TGTGCCAGCAGTGAATCTTCACCCCTCCACTTT
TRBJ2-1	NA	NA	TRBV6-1	CASSGAGEQFF	TGTGCCAGCAGTGGGGCAGGGGAGCAGTTCTTC
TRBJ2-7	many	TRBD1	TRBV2	CTSSERGQGIIEQYF	TGTACCAGCAGTGAAAGGGGACAGGGAATTATTGAGCAGTACTTC
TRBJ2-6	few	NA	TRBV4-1	CASSLGAVLSGANVLTF	TGCGCCAGCAGCTTGGGAGCGGTTCTCTCTGGGGCCAACGTCCTGACTTTC
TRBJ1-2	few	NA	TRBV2	CASRAGGNLILGYTF	TGTGCCAGCAGAGCCGGGGGTAATCTTATTCTAGGCTACACCTTC
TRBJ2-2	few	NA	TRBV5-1	CASTLEGYTGELFF	TGCGCCAGCACTTTGGAGGGGTACACCGGGGAGCTGTTTTTT
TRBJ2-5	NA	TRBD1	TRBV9	CASSIRTGGPQETQYF	TGTGCCAGCAGCATTCGGACAGGGGGCCCACAAGAGACCCAGTACTTC
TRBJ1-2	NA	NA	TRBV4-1	CASSQGGRGIYGYTF	TGCGCCAGCAGCCAAGGCGGAAGGGGGATCTATGGCTACACCTTC
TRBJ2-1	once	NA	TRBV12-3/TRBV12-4	CASRHRTGYPYNEQFF	TGTGCCAGCAGGCACCGAACAGGTTACCCCTACAATGAGCAGTTCTTC
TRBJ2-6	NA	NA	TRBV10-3	CAISGSGANVLTF	TGTGCCATCAGTGGATCTGGGGCCAACGTCCTGACTTTC
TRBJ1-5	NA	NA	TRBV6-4	CASSDSKSSFRNQPQHF	TGTGCCAGCAGTGACTCGAAGAGTAGCTTTCGCAATCAGCCCCAGCATTTT
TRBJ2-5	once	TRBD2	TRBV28	CASSPSGRAETRYF	TGTGCCAGCAGTCCCAGCGGGAGGGCAGAGACCCGGTACTTC
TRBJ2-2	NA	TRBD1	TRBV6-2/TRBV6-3	CASNPGQATGELFF	TGTGCCAGCAACCCTGGACAGGCGACCGGGGAGCTGTTTTTT
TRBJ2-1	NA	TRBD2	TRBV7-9	CASSSLAGPNEQFF	TGTGCCAGCAGCTCACTAGCGGGTCCCAATGAGCAGTTCTTC
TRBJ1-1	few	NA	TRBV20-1	CSARPISTEAFF	TGCAGTGCTAGGCCAATATCCACTGAAGCTTTCTTT
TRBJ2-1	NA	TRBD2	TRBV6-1	CASRLRVAGGAYNEQFF	TGTGCCAGCAGACTACGGGTAGCGGGAGGGGCCTACAATGAGCAGTTCTTC
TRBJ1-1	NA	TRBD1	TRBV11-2	CASSFRPGQGYTEAFF	TGTGCCAGCAGCTTTCGACCGGGACAGGGGTACACTGAAGCTTTCTTT
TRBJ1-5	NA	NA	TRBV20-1	CSAVGGGGNQPQHF	TGCAGTGCCGTGGGCGGTGGAGGCAATCAGCCCCAGCATTTT
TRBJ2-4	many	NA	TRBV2	CASSGPEGNGIQYF	TGTGCCAGCAGTGGCCCGGAGGGGAACGGCATTCAGTACTTC
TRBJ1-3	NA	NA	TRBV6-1	CASSPLGGYSSGNTIYF	TGTGCCAGCAGTCCCCTAGGGGGTTATAGCTCTGGAAACACCATATATTTT
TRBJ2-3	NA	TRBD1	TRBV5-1	CASSLRGDRADTQYF	TGCGCCAGCAGCTTGAGAGGGGACAGAGCAGATACGCAGTATTTT
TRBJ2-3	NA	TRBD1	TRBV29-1	CSVNPGQGKRSTDTQYF	TGCAGCGTGAACCCGGGACAGGGAAAACGATCCACAGATACGCAGTATTTT
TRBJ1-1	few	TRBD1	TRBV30	CAWNSGTGRAFF	TGTGCCTGGAATTCCGGGACAGGGAGAGCTTTCTTT